The 10 T cell receptor beta chains below were found in one sample sequenced in a study of T-cell reconstitution after alpha-beta-depleted transplantation in children. TCRbeta library construction was performed incorporating unique molecular identifiers. TCRdb fed the PCR reads into MiXCR, producing one record per CDR3 protein. The top ten hold more than 2% of the sample, which has about 340,000 distinct CDR3 sequences, about a tenth seen once. The material was PBMCs from the stem cell graft donor, obtained from the stem cell graft. These receptors came from a human donor who donated a stem cell graft to a child with acute lymphoblastic leukemia.

This clonotype was seen a few times. The chain employs TRBV20-1 and TRBJ1-1; 7 bases are a match to TRBD1. The germline V gene has CDR1 DFQATT and CDR2 SNEGSKA (reference sequence). The CDR3 runs to 15 residues. V was clipped by 3 bases and J by 4 bases; unmatched bases: 11. This chain's CDR3 is CSARSWDSWGTEAFF. The CDR3 DNA reads as TGCAGTGCTAGGAGTTGGGACAGCTGGGGCACTGAAGCTTTCTTT.

The rearrangement uses TRBV12-3 or TRBV12-4 and TRBJ2-3; possible D gene TRBD2, 5 bases. With 3 bases removed from V and 3 bases from J, the gap between germline ends came to 25 bases. The CDR3 has 19 residues. CDR3: CASSFGVGPKAGRTDTQYF. CDR3 in DNA: TGTGCCAGCAGTTTTGGGGTTGGGCCCAAGGCGGGTAGGACAGATACGCAGTATTTT.

This clonotype was seen at least ten times. The chain recombines TRBV3-1 with TRBJ2-1; no clear D gene. The CDR3 has 17 residues. In germline, CDR1 is LGHDT, CDR2 YNNKEL (reference sequence). Trimming removed 4 bases from V and 0 bases from J, with 16 bases in between. The CDR3, as DNA: TGTGCCAGCAGCCCGATCCATCGCAGTAGCTCCTACAATGAGCAGTTCTTC. It encodes CASSPIHRSSSYNEQFF.

The genes are TRBV7-2 and TRBJ2-2; D is undetermined. Germline loops: CDR1 SGHTA, CDR2 FQGNSA. The CDR3 covers 16 residues. V was shortened by 1 base and J by 6 bases, with 15 bases between the two germline ends. Here the CDR3 DNA reads TGTGCCAGCAGCTTAGTCCCCCTTGGGCTCCCCGGGGAGCTGTTTTTT. As protein: CASSLVPLGLPGELFF.

This chain joins TRBV27 and TRBJ1-4; no reliable D call. The CDR3 covers 13 residues. Trimming left V 11 bases short and J 8 bases short, with 18 bases between. Germline values: CDR1 MNHEY, CDR2 SMNVEV (reference sequence). CDR3 in amino acids: CARFPGSAEKLFF. For the CDR3, the DNA is TGTGCCCGTTTTCCTGGTTCAGCGGAAAAACTGTTTTTT.

This clonotype was seen many times. The chain combines TRBV5-5 with TRBJ2-1; D unclear. Germline CDR1 is SGHKS and CDR2 is YYEKEE (reference sequence). CDR3 size: 13 residues. V lost 4 bases, J lost 8 bases, and 13 bases lay in between. CDR3 DNA: TGTGCCAGCAGCAAAATCCTACGGGATGAGCAGTTCTTC. It yields the protein CASSKILRDEQFF.

This clonotype has just a few counts. The chain is built from TRBV29-1 and TRBJ1-1; unclear D gene. Trimming left V 0 bases short and J 5 bases short, with 10 bases between. CDR1 SQVTM and CDR2 ANQGSEA come from the germline V gene. CDR3 length equals 13 residues. CDR3 in amino acids: CSVEELVRTEAFF. The CDR3 nucleotides are TGCAGCGTTGAAGAGCTGGTTCGTACTGAAGCTTTCTTT.

This sequence joins TRBV6-1 and TRBJ1-2, with 9 bases fitting TRBD1. Germline CDR1 MNHNS, CDR2 SASEGT. This CDR3 has 16 residues. The junction had 10 bases not matched to a gene; V was cut back by 3 bases and J by 5 bases. CDR3 sequence (DNA): TGTGCCAGCAGTGACCCGTGGACAGGGGCTGGTTATGGCTACACCTTC. Its protein product is CASSDPWTGAGYGYTF.

The chain combines TRBV29-1 with TRBJ2-3; TRBD2 matches 10 bases. The V gene end was trimmed by 6 bases and the J gene end by 1 base; junction bases not matched to a gene: 10. The germline V gene has CDR1 SQVTM and CDR2 ANQGSEA. This CDR3 spans 16 amino acids. CDR3 sequence (DNA): TGCAGCGTGCTCACGACCGGGACTAGCGGCACAGATACGCAGTATTTT. It translates to CSVLTTGTSGTDTQYF.

With regard to this clonotype: At one boundary the junction diverges from the germline segment, which might be a read error. The chain joins TRBV7-2 to TRBJ2-1; D gene uncertain. Germline V gene data show CDR1 as SGHTA and CDR2 as FQGNSA. The CDR3 runs 11 residues. This CDR3 is CAGSFGVEQFF. The DNA for the CDR3 is TGTGCCGGCAGCTTCGGAGTTGAGCAGTTCTTC.